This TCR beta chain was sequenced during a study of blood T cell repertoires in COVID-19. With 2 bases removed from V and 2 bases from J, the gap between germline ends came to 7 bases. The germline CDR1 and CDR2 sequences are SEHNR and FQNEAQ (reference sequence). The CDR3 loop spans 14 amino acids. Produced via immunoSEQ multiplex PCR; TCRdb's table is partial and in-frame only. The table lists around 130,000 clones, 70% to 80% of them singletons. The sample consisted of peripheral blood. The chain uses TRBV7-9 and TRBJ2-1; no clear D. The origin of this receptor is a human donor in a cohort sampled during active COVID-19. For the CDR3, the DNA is TGTGCCAGCAGCTTAAAGGCGGCCTACAATGAGCAGTTCTTC. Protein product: CASSLKAAYNEQFF.